A single sample is the source of the 18 T cell receptor beta chains below, sequenced in a study of T cell responses to AZD1222 COVID-19 vaccine. Sequencing used immunoSEQ multiplex PCR; TCRdb keeps in-frame clones, though not all of them. Of 140,000 or so clones listed, approximately 90% are singletons. Source: peripheral blood, taken on day 0 of AZD1222 vaccination. These TCRs come from an adult in good health.

The chain employs TRBV30 and TRBJ1-1, with no clear D. This CDR3 region has 12 residues. V dropped 3 bases and J dropped 5 bases, with 10 bases sitting between them. Germline CDR1 is GTSNPN and CDR2 is SVGIG (reference sequence). The DNA of the CDR3 is TGTGCCTGGAGCGAGGGCTGGACTGAAGCTTTCTTT. Protein: CAWSEGWTEAFF.

The chain employs TRBV7-8 and TRBJ1-5, with a possible D match to TRBD1 (5 bases). V dropped 8 bases and J dropped 2 bases, with 13 bases sitting between them. Per the germline V gene, CDR1 is SGHVS and CDR2 is FQNEAQ. This CDR3 is built from 14 residues. The CDR3 loop is CASSQGRGNQPQHF. DNA of the CDR3: TGTGCCAGCTCCCAGGGAAGGGGCAATCAGCCCCAGCATTTT.

The genes are TRBV4-3 and TRBJ1-5, with TRBD1 identical over 9 bases. Germline V lookup: CDR1 LGHNA, CDR2 YSLEER. J was trimmed by 4 bases and V by 2 bases; bases with no gene match: 6. The length of the CDR3 is 16 residues. CDR3 sequence: CASSQTGGPGNQPQHF. The CDR3 DNA is TGCGCCAGCAGCCAAACAGGGGGCCCGGGGAATCAGCCCCAGCATTTT.

This chain uses TRBV5-1 with TRBJ2-1; 10 bases map to TRBD2. V gave up 5 bases and J gave up 8 bases; unmatched junction bases: 10. Per the germline V gene, CDR1 is SGHRS and CDR2 is YFSETQ. This CDR3 has 15 amino acids. The CDR3 DNA follows: TGCGCCAGCAGGACTCAGGGACTAGCGAGCCATGAGCAGTTCTTC. Translating gives CASRTQGLASHEQFF.

This clone turned up a few times. V and J are TRBV19 and TRBJ1-4, with TRBD1 matching over 8 bases. The CDR3 has 16 residues. Trimming removed 3 bases from V and 4 bases from J; junction bases left unmatched: 7. Germline V gives CDR1 LNHDA, CDR2 SQIVND (reference sequence). CDR3 amino acids: CASSIGRTGFNEKLFF. CDR3 nucleotide sequence: TGTGCCAGTAGTATCGGAAGGACAGGGTTTAATGAAAAACTGTTTTTT. The variable domain in full, completed from reference TRBV19 and TRBJ1-4, reads DGGITQSPKYLFRKEGQNVTLSCEQNLNHDAMYWYRQDPGQGLRLIYYSQIVNDFQKGDIAEGYSVSREKKESFPLTVTSAQKNPTAFYLCASSIGRTGFNEKLFFGSGTQLSVL.

This clone has just one count. J is TRBJ2-7 and V is TRBV12-5; 9 bases fit TRBD1. Germline V gives CDR1 LGHNT, CDR2 FRNRAP. V shed 3 bases, J shed 7 bases, and the junction held 10 bases outside the gene matches. This CDR3 is built from 15 residues. DNA for the CDR3: TGTGCTAGTGGTTTCCCCTCTAACAGGGGGCTTGAGCAGTACTTC. This codes for CASGFPSNRGLEQYF.

The rearrangement links TRBV12-3 or TRBV12-4 to TRBJ2-2; D is undetermined. The CDR3 totals 13 residues. Trimming shortened V by 9 bases and J by 3 bases, and 11 bases separated the two germline ends. The DNA of the CDR3 is TGTGCCAGTGGCCAATGGGACACCGGGGAGCTGTTTTTT. This gives the protein CASGQWDTGELFF.

The chain combines TRBV4-3 with TRBJ1-1, with D perhaps TRBD1 (6 bases). Trimming stripped 7 bases from V and 1 base from J, with 19 bases between. Germline V CDR1 and CDR2: LGHNA, YSLEER. This CDR3 has 16 residues. The DNA for the CDR3 is TGCGCCAGCAACACCGCCTACAGGGATACGAACACTGAAGCTTTCTTT. It is translated as CASNTAYRDTNTEAFF.

The V call is TRBV6-5, the J call TRBJ1-2; D gene ambiguous. With 6 bases removed from V and 8 bases from J, the gap between germline ends came to 13 bases. Germline V gene data show CDR1 as MNHEY and CDR2 as SVGAGI. This CDR3 spans 12 amino acids. CDR3 nucleotides: TGTGCCAGCAGGACTCCATATGGGGGCTACACCTTC. Its translation is CASRTPYGGYTF.

As DNA, the CDR3 is TGTGCCAGCAGCTTAGATTGGTTTGGTGAGCAGTACTTC. Translation: CASSLDWFGEQYF. This chain connects TRBV11-3 to TRBJ2-7; D not certain. CDR1 and CDR2 from the germline V gene are SGHNT and YENEEA. V lost 0 bases and J lost 7, with 10 bases in between. CDR3 length equals 13 residues.

The genes are TRBV10-2 and TRBJ2-5; tentative D call: TRBD1 (5 bases). CDR1 is WSHSY and CDR2 is SAAADI in the germline V gene. The CDR3 spans 14 residues. V gave up 2 bases and J gave up 5 bases, with 12 bases separating them. CDR3 DNA sequence: TGCGCCAGCAGTGAGGGCAGGGTGGCCGAGACCCAGTACTTC. Translating gives CASSEGRVAETQYF.

This clone appeared once. The CDR3 DNA reads as TGTGCCAGCAGTTACTCGAAGCCTTACGAGCAGTACTTC. Translating it yields CASSYSKPYEQYF. This chain joins TRBV6-2 or TRBV6-3 and TRBJ2-7; D unclear. This CDR3 contains 13 residues. Trimming took 0 bases from V and 4 from J, leaving 7 bases between them. The germline V gene has CDR1 MNHEY and CDR2 SVGEGT.

The chain recombines TRBV9 with TRBJ2-1; either TRBD1 or TRBD2 may supply D (6 bases each). The germline V gene encodes CDR1 SGDLS and CDR2 YYNGEE. The germline V and J ends were trimmed by 3 bases and 4 bases, with 20 bases remaining between them. This CDR3 contains 17 residues. CDR3 sequence reads: CASSEAPSGGQYNEQFF. CDR3 bases: TGTGCCAGCAGCGAGGCCCCGTCCGGGGGCCAGTACAATGAGCAGTTCTTC.

J is TRBJ2-7 and V is TRBV4-3; 10 positions agree with TRBD1. V gave up 4 bases and J gave up 3 bases; unmatched junction bases: 3. CDR1 is LGHNA and CDR2 is YSLEER in the germline V gene. The CDR3 has 14 residues. The CDR3 sequence is CASSRGTGVYEQYF. DNA for the CDR3: TGCGCCAGCAGCCGCGGGACAGGGGTCTACGAGCAGTACTTC.

The chain employs TRBV7-2 and TRBJ2-7; 10 bases are a match to TRBD2. CDR3 length: 16 residues. Losses at the gene ends were 0 bases for V and 3 bases for J; bases not matched to a gene: 5. Germline V gene data show CDR1 as SGHTA and CDR2 as FQGNSA. CDR3 sequence reads: CASSLAPASGGYEQYF. CDR3 coding DNA: TGTGCCAGCAGCTTAGCCCCGGCTAGCGGGGGCTACGAGCAGTACTTC.

The chain combines TRBV29-1 with TRBJ2-1; D is possibly TRBD1 (5 bases). Per germline, CDR1 SQVTM and CDR2 ANQGSEA. V lost 3 bases, J lost 7 bases, and 10 bases lay in between. The CDR3 is 12 amino acids. CDR3 in amino acids: CSVEKGSNEQFF. In nucleotides, the CDR3 is TGCAGCGTTGAGAAGGGGTCGAATGAGCAGTTCTTC.

On this clone itself: Other DNA sequences in this sample translate to the same CDR3. This chain joins TRBV12-3 or TRBV12-4 and TRBJ1-2; D gene unclear. The CDR3 sequence is 12 residues long. V shed 6 bases and J shed 3 bases, with 8 bases lying between them. CDR3 region: CASSHTDYGYTF. CDR3 nucleotides: TGTGCCAGCAGCCATACAGACTATGGCTACACCTTC.

DNA of the CDR3: TGTGCCAGCAGCCAAGTGGAGATTAGCACAGATACGCAGTATTTT. This sequence encodes CASSQVEISTDTQYF. The V gene is TRBV14, the J gene TRBJ2-3, with D uncertain. V was cut by 1 base and J by 0 bases, with 8 bases left in between. Germline V CDR1 and CDR2: SGHDN, FVKESK. The CDR3 consists of 15 residues.